Following are 14 T cell receptor beta chains from one sample sequenced in a study of tumor-infiltrating lymphocytes in localized non-small cell lung cancer. Repertoires were generated with immunoSEQ multiplex PCR, while TCRdb's copy carries only in-frame clones and drops some. The table lists 9,000 to 15,000 clones, 67% of them singletons. Sequencing was performed on uninvolved lung tissue not adjacent to the tumor. These receptors were collected from a human donor with non-small cell lung cancer.

This clone was found once. This rearrangement joins TRBV9 to TRBJ1-1, with a weak D call TRBD1 (5 bases). Trimming cost V 2 bases and J 3 bases, with 14 bases left between them. The CDR3 has 15 residues. The germline V gene encodes CDR1 SGDLS and CDR2 YYNGEE. CDR3 sequence (DNA): TGTGCCAGCAGCGTTGGTTGGGGACGCGACACTGAAGCTTTCTTT. Its protein is CASSVGWGRDTEAFF.

This clone turned up a few times. The rearrangement links TRBV7-2 to TRBJ2-2; the match to TRBD1 covers 10 bases. From germline, CDR1 is SGHTA and CDR2 FQGNSA. The CDR3 sequence is 16 residues long. V lost 4 bases to trimming and J lost 6 bases; unmatched junction nucleotides: 8. The DNA for the CDR3 is TGTGCCAGCAGCTCGACAGGGGGCGTGGGGTCCGGGGAGCTGTTTTTT. It yields the protein CASSSTGGVGSGELFF. Using reference TRBV7-2 and TRBJ2-2 for the parts outside the CDR3, the full variable domain is GAGVSQSPSNKVTEKGKDVELRCDPISGHTALYWYRQSLGQGLEFLIYFQGNSAPDKSGLPSDRFSAERTGGSVSTLTIQRTQQEDSAVYLCASSSTGGVGSGELFFGEGSRLTVL.

The chain employs TRBV6-5 and TRBJ2-3, with D unclear. V lost 7 bases and J lost 6, with 20 bases in between. The CDR3 extends over 15 amino acids. Germline CDR1 reads MNHEY; CDR2 reads SVGAGI. CDR3 sequence reads: CASTLGDPKTDTQYF. The CDR3 DNA reads as TGTGCCAGCACCTTAGGCGACCCAAAGACGGATACGCAGTATTTT.

This chain links TRBV18 with TRBJ1-2; D not resolved. V lost 0 bases to trimming and J lost 6 bases, with 11 bases between them. The CDR3 extends over 14 amino acids. The V gene's germline CDR1 is KGHSH and CDR2 LQKENI. The CDR3 spells CASSPPNTPNGYTF. CDR3 sequence (DNA): TGTGCCAGCTCACCACCGAACACGCCGAATGGCTACACCTTC. Full variable domain (remainder filled in from reference TRBV18 and TRBJ1-2): NAGVMQNPRHLVRRRGQEARLRCSPMKGHSHVYWYRQLPEEGLKFMVYLQKENIIDESGMPKERFSAEFPKEGPSILRIQQVVRGDSAAYFCASSPPNTPNGYTFGSGTRLTVV.

The J gene is TRBJ2-4, the V gene TRBV28; 10 nucleotides match TRBD2. This CDR3 region has 16 residues. Germline V gene sequence: CDR1 MDHEN, CDR2 SYDVKM. Trimming took 8 bases from V and 1 from J; bases not matched to a gene: 8. This chain's CDR3 is CASGIAGGAAKNIQYF. CDR3 DNA sequence: TGTGCCAGCGGGATAGCGGGAGGCGCCGCCAAAAACATTCAGTACTTC.

This clone is labeled as medium-sized (0.01 to 0.1%). This chain joins TRBV4-1 and TRBJ1-6; no clear D gene. Germline assignment: CDR1 MGHRA and CDR2 YSYEKL. Trimming took 1 base from V and 0 from J, leaving 10 bases between them. CDR3 length: 17 residues. The CDR3 loop reads CASSQGPVSSYNSPLHF. The DNA of the CDR3 is TGCGCCAGCAGCCAAGGGCCAGTGAGCTCCTATAATTCACCCCTCCACTTT.

In this sample, this clone is medium-sized. The chain employs TRBV7-9 and TRBJ2-1; D is ambiguous. The V end lost 5 bases, the J end lost 0 bases, and 11 bases lay between the germline ends. Germline values: CDR1 SEHNR, CDR2 FQNEAQ (reference sequence). The CDR3 loop spans 15 amino acids. The CDR3 spells CASSPLDRSYNEQFF. CDR3 nucleotide sequence: TGTGCCAGCAGCCCCTTGGACCGCTCCTACAATGAGCAGTTCTTC.

The gene calls are TRBV5-4 and TRBJ2-5; either TRBD1 or TRBD2 may supply D (6 bases each). The CDR3 consists of 15 residues. CDR1 and CDR2 (germline): SGHNT, YYREEE (reference sequence). V gave up 0 bases and J gave up 2 bases, with 11 bases separating them. CDR3 coding DNA: TGTGCCAGCAGCTTGGACAGGGACTGGCAAGAGACCCAGTACTTC. Translation: CASSLDRDWQETQYF.

The gene calls are TRBV5-1 and TRBJ2-2; D may be TRBD2 (5 bases). The CDR3 is 18 residues long. V was cut by 4 bases and J by 3 bases, with 22 bases left in between. In germline, CDR1 is SGHRS, CDR2 YFSETQ. Here the CDR3 DNA reads TGCGCCAGCAGCGCCGACCCGTCCAGCGGTCGATACACCGGGGAGCTGTTTTTT. It translates to CASSADPSSGRYTGELFF. The full variable domain, its missing parts supplied by reference TRBV5-1 and TRBJ2-2, is KAGVTQTPRYLIKTRGQQVTLSCSPISGHRSVSWYQQTPGQGLQFLFEYFSETQRNKGNFPGRFSGRQFSNSRSEMNVSTLELGDSALYLCASSADPSSGRYTGELFFGEGSRLTVL.

This clone was seen more than once but under ten times. V is TRBV27 and J is TRBJ1-1; the D gene is possibly TRBD1 (5 bases). Germline CDR1 and CDR2: MNHEY and SMNVEV (reference sequence). The CDR3 consists of 14 residues. V dropped 6 bases and J dropped 4 bases, with 15 bases sitting between them. The CDR3 sequence: CASRFQGMGTEAFF. As DNA, the CDR3 is TGTGCCAGCAGGTTTCAGGGTATGGGCACTGAAGCTTTCTTT.

The CDR3 sequence is CASGVSEYTDTQYF. The CDR3 DNA reads as TGTGCCAGCGGAGTTAGCGAGTACACAGATACGCAGTATTTT. The chain combines TRBV6-7 with TRBJ2-3; maybe TRBD2 (5 bases). TRBV6-7 qualifies as an ORF whose function is uncertain. V gave up 8 bases and J gave up 2 bases, with 14 bases separating them. The CDR3 length is 14 residues.

This chain connects TRBV19 to TRBJ2-3; 9 bases are shared with TRBD2. Germline V gene lookup returns CDR1 LNHDA and CDR2 SQIVND (reference sequence). V was pared by 5 bases and J by 0 bases, with 3 bases of the junction left unmatched. The CDR3 is made up of 15 amino acids. As DNA, the CDR3 is TGTGCCAGTAGTTCAACTAGCGGGAGCACAGATACGCAGTATTTT. This encodes CASSSTSGSTDTQYF.

In its sample, this clone was seen a few times. The chain recombines TRBV6-6 with TRBJ1-2; D is undetermined. The germline V gene has CDR1 MNHNY and CDR2 SVGAGI (reference sequence). The ends were cut back, 2 bases at V and 8 bases at J, with 18 bases in the middle. This CDR3 comprises 15 residues. CDR3 in amino acids: CASSYPRAVMRGYTF. The CDR3 nucleotides read TGTGCCAGCAGTTACCCACGGGCGGTGATGAGAGGCTACACCTTC.

The chain joins TRBV21-1 to TRBJ1-2; no check of the table's D call, TRBD1, against the DNA was made. TRBV21-1 is given as a pseudogene. CDR3 length equals 14 residues. Written as DNA, the CDR3 is TGTGCCAGCAGCCTTACCAACAGGGAGTGTGGCTACACCTTC. Translating it yields CASSLTNRECGYTF.